This TCR beta chain stems from a study of shared clonotypes between healthy human individuals. The germline V and J ends were trimmed by 4 bases and 0 bases, with 10 bases remaining between them. The germline CDR1 and CDR2 sequences are MNHNS and SASEGT. The CDR3 runs to 16 residues. Libraries were prepared by immunoSEQ multiplex PCR; TCRdb keeps only in-frame clonotypes and omits some of them. Of about 1 million clones in the sample, about 75% are singletons; the top ten hold about 1.5%. Sequencing input: memory CD4+ T cells sorted from blood. Stated subset: CD45RA-negative fraction. The source is a man in his late teens or twenties in good health. This chain connects TRBV6-1 to TRBJ1-6; unclear D gene. CDR3 nucleotides: TGTGCCAGCAGTGGGACGGAGAGCTCCTATAATTCACCCCTCCACTTT. Amino acid sequence: CASSGTESSYNSPLHF.